Presented here are 14 T cell receptor beta chains from one specimen sequenced in a study of early T cells in non-severe SARS-CoV-2 infection. TCRdb independently ran MiXCR on the 5' RACE reads; one entry per CDR3 protein. The table shows about 40,000 distinct CDR3 sequences, with 20% to 25% occurring only once. The sequencing used whole blood, collected at baseline. The receptors derive from an adult who was a healthcare worker with PCR-confirmed SARS-CoV-2 infection or an uninfected control (not recorded which).

This chain joins TRBV20-1 and TRBJ2-7; D might be TRBD1 or TRBD2, each matching 5 bases. The CDR3 length is 12 residues. V was pared by 6 bases and J by 2 bases, with 11 bases between. Germline lookup yields CDR1 DFQATT and CDR2 SNEGSKA (reference sequence). The CDR3 reads CSAPLGAYEQYF. CDR3 bases: TGCAGTGCACCCTTGGGGGCCTACGAGCAGTACTTC.

This clonotype turned up a few times. The chain employs TRBV2 and TRBJ2-1, with D perhaps matching TRBD1 or TRBD2 (5 bases each). The CDR3 has 14 amino acids. Trimming shortened V by 8 bases and J by 4 bases, and 15 bases separated the two germline ends. CDR1 is SNHLY, CDR2 FYNNEI, per germline. CDR3 residues: CASLDSGKYNEQFF. Here the CDR3 DNA reads TGTGCCAGCCTCGACAGCGGTAAATACAATGAGCAGTTCTTC.

In this sample, this clonotype turned up a few times. The rearrangement joins TRBV4-1 to TRBJ2-7, with a weak D call TRBD1 (6 bases). Germline V gene lookup returns CDR1 MGHRA and CDR2 YSYEKL. The CDR3 consists of 14 residues. V lost 4 bases and J 6 bases, leaving 16 bases between the germline ends. Here the CDR3 DNA reads TGCGCCAGCAGCCTGAGGACAGTTATGGCCGAGCAGTACTTC. Its protein is CASSLRTVMAEQYF.

The rearrangement links TRBV10-3 to TRBJ1-2, with 7 bases matching TRBD1. This CDR3 comprises 14 residues. The trim removed 2 bases at V and 7 bases at J, leaving 7 bases unmatched. The V gene's germline CDR1 is ENHRY and CDR2 SYGVKD. The CDR3, as DNA: TGTGCCATCAGTGAGCACAGCAGGGGGTCTGGCTACACCTTC. Its translation: CAISEHSRGSGYTF.

The chain carries TRBV14 and TRBJ2-1; D possibly corresponds to TRBD1 (6 bases). V was cut by 3 bases and J by 4 bases, with 13 bases left in between. Germline-derived CDR1 and CDR2 are SGHDN and FVKESK. The CDR3 covers 15 residues. The CDR3 DNA follows: TGTGCCAGCAGCCAGTCGACAGGCCTGTACAATGAGCAGTTCTTC. This sequence encodes CASSQSTGLYNEQFF.

The gene calls are TRBV2 and TRBJ1-1; the D is unclear. The V and J ends lost 6 bases and 4 bases respectively, with 15 bases between them. The CDR3 has 14 amino acids. Germline lookup yields CDR1 SNHLY and CDR2 FYNNEI. The CDR3 region is CASSKDVLLTEAFF. For the CDR3, the DNA is TGTGCCAGCAGCAAGGATGTACTACTCACTGAAGCTTTCTTT. Combining the CDR3 with reference TRBV2 and TRBJ1-1 gives the whole variable domain EPEVTQTPSHQVTQMGQEVILRCVPISNHLYFYWYRQILGQKVEFLVSFYNNEISEKSEIFDDQFSVERPDGSNFTLKIRSTKLEDSAMYFCASSKDVLLTEAFFGQGTRLTVV.

CDR3: CATSDGTHEQYF. The DNA of the CDR3 is TGTGCCACCAGCGATGGGACCCACGAGCAGTACTTC. The chain combines TRBV24-1 with TRBJ2-7; either TRBD1 or TRBD2 may fit D (5 bases each). The germline V and J ends were trimmed by 7 bases and 5 bases, with 11 bases remaining between them. The CDR3 runs 12 residues. Germline CDR1 reads KGHDR; CDR2 reads SFDVKD.

Many counts were recorded for this clonotype. This chain connects TRBV10-3 to TRBJ1-1, with TRBD1 matching 8 bases. V shed 6 bases, J shed 7 bases, and the junction held 10 bases outside the gene matches. Germline V lookup: CDR1 ENHRY, CDR2 SYGVKD. There are 14 residues in the CDR3. CDR3 nucleotide sequence: TGTGCCATCAGCCACCCGGGACAGGAAGGTGAAGCTTTCTTT. Translated, it gives CAISHPGQEGEAFF.

There are a few counts of this clonotype. In this CDR3 the conserved last residue, phenylalanine or tryptophan, is missing, so a read error is likely. The chain carries TRBV10-2 and TRBJ1-1; 8 nucleotides agree with TRBD1. Per germline, CDR1 WSHSY and CDR2 SAAADI. With 2 bases clipped from V and 7 bases from J, the junction kept 9 bases outside the gene matches. This CDR3 region has 15 residues. The CDR3 DNA sequence: TGCGCCAGCAGTGAGCGCCGACAGGGGAGGTTTGAAGCTTTCCTT. Protein product: CASSERRQGRFEAFL.

The sample holds a few counts of this clonotype. This chain uses TRBV5-1 with TRBJ2-2, with D perhaps matching TRBD1 or TRBD2 (5 bases each). The CDR3 consists of 14 residues. CDR1 is SGHRS and CDR2 is YFSETQ in the germline V gene. The V and J ends lost 3 bases and 4 bases respectively, with 10 bases between them. CDR3 protein: CASSYVGGTGELFF. CDR3 coding DNA: TGCGCCAGCAGCTACGTTGGGGGCACCGGGGAGCTGTTTTTT.

The V call is TRBV27, the J call TRBJ1-5; D is uncertain. V lost 4 bases and J 4 bases, leaving 11 bases between the germline ends. Looked up from germline, CDR1 is MNHEY and CDR2 is SMNVEV (reference sequence). The CDR3 is 14 residues long. DNA for the CDR3: TGTGCCAGCAGTTCCGGGATCGGAAATCAGCCCCAGCATTTT. It encodes CASSSGIGNQPQHF.

This clonotype was counted a few times. J is TRBJ1-6 and V is TRBV6-5, with a weak D call TRBD1 (5 bases). With 5 bases removed from V and 10 bases from J, the gap between germline ends came to 9 bases. There are 12 residues in the CDR3. Germline CDR1 and CDR2: MNHEY and SVGAGI. CDR3 sequence: CASSPRGSPLHF. The CDR3 DNA sequence: TGTGCCAGCAGTCCCCGGGGGTCACCCCTCCACTTT.

This clonotype was observed a handful of times. The rearrangement joins TRBV14 to TRBJ2-7; possibly TRBD1 for D (5 bases). The V gene's germline CDR1 is SGHDN and CDR2 FVKESK. CDR3 length equals 16 residues. V was trimmed by 2 bases and J by 3 bases, leaving 17 bases between them. The CDR3 DNA is TGTGCCAGCAGCCAATGGGGCAGCCCCCCCGACTACGAGCAGTACTTC. Translating it yields CASSQWGSPPDYEQYF.

The chain joins TRBV20-1 to TRBJ1-5, with 7 nucleotides matching TRBD1. V lost 6 bases to trimming and J lost 3 bases; unmatched junction nucleotides: 11. Germline lookup yields CDR1 DFQATT and CDR2 SNEGSKA (reference sequence). The CDR3 has 15 residues. The CDR3 protein is CSAVQGGPTNQPQHF. Written as DNA, the CDR3 is TGCAGTGCCGTCCAAGGGGGCCCGACCAATCAGCCCCAGCATTTT.